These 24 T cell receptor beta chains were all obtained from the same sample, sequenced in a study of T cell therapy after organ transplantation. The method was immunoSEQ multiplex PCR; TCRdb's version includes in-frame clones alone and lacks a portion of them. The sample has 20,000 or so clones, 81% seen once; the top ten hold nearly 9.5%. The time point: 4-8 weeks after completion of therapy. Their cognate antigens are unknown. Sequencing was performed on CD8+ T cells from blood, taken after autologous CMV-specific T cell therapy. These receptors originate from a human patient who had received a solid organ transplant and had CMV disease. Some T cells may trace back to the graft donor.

CDR3 DNA sequence: TGTGCTAGTGGTTTGATACGAACAGGTGAACGGGGCCGACTAGCGGGAGTCGAGCAGTACTTC. Amino acid sequence: CASGLIRTGERGRLAGVEQYF. The V gene is TRBV12-5, the J gene TRBJ2-7; 12 bases match TRBD2. The germline gives CDR1 LGHNT, CDR2 FRNRAP. This CDR3 has 21 residues. V dropped 2 bases and J dropped 6; count of bases not matched to a gene: 23.

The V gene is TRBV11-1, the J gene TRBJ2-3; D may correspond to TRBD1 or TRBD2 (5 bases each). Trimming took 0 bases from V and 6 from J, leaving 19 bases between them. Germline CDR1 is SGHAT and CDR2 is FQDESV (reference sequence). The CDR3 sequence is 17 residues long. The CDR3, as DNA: TGTGCCAGCAGCTTAGCGGGGGATGACGTGGCTCCGGATACGCAGTATTTT. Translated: CASSLAGDDVAPDTQYF.

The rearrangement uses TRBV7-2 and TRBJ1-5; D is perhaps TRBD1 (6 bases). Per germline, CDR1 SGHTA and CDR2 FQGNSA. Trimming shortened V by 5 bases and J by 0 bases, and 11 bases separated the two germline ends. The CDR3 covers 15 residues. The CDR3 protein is CASSPQGYSNQPQHF. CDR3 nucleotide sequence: TGTGCCAGCAGCCCCCAGGGGTATAGCAATCAGCCCCAGCATTTT.

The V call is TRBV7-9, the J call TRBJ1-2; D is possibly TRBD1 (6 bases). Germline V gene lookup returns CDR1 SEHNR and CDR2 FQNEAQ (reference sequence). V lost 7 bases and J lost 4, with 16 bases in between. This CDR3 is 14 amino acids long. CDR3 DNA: TGTGCCAGCACCCCGACAGGTCCGGGCTATGGCTACACCTTC. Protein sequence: CASTPTGPGYGYTF.

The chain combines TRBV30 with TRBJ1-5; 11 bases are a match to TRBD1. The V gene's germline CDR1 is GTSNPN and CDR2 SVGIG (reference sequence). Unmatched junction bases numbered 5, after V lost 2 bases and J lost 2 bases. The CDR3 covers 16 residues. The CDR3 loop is CAWSPDRGLGNQPQHF. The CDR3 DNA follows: TGTGCCTGGAGTCCGGACAGGGGGCTTGGCAATCAGCCCCAGCATTTT.

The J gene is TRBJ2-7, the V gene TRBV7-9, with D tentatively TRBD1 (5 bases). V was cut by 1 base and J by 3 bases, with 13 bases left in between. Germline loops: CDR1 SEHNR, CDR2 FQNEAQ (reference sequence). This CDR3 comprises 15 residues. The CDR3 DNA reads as TGTGCCAGCAGCTTAGAGGTAGGGGTCGGCTACGAGCAGTACTTC. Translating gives CASSLEVGVGYEQYF. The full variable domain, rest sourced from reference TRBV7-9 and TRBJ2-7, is DTGVSQNPRHKITKRGQNVTFRCDPISEHNRLYWYRQTLGQGPEFLTYFQNEAQLEKSRLLSDRFSAERPKGSFSTLEIQRTEQGDSAMYLCASSLEVGVGYEQYFGPGTRLTVT.

CDR3 protein: CASRDQNTDTQYF. CDR3 sequence (DNA): TGCGCCAGCAGGGATCAGAACACAGATACGCAGTATTTT. V gene TRBV5-1 combines with J gene TRBJ2-3, with D unclear. CDR3 size: 13 residues. The V gene's germline CDR1 is SGHRS and CDR2 YFSETQ. V was cut by 5 bases and J by 2 bases, with 9 bases left in between.

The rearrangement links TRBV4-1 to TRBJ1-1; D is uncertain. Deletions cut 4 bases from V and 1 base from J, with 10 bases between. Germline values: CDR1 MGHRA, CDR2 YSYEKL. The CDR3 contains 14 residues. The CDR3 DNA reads TGCGCCAGCAGCCCAGGTTTGGGGAACACTGAAGCTTTCTTT. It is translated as CASSPGLGNTEAFF.

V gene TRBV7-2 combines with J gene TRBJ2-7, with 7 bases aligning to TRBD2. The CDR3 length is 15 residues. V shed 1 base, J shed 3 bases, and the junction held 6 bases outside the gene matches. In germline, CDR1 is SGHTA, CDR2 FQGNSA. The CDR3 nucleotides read TGTGCCAGCAGCTTAGGGGTAGGGACTATCTACGAGCAGTACTTC. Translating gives CASSLGVGTIYEQYF.

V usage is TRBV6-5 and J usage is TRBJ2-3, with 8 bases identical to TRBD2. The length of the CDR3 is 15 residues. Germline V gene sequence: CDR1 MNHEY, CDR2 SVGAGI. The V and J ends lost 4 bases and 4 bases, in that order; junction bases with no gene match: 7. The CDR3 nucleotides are TGTGCCAGCAGTTTCGGTAGCGGGATTGCAGATACGCAGTATTTT. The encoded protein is CASSFGSGIADTQYF.

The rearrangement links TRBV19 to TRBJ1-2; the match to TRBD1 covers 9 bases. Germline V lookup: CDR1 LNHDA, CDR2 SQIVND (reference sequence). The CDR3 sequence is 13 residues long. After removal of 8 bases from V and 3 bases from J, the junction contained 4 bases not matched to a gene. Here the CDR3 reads CASRDREDYGYTF. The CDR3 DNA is TGTGCCAGTCGGGACAGGGAGGACTATGGCTACACCTTC.

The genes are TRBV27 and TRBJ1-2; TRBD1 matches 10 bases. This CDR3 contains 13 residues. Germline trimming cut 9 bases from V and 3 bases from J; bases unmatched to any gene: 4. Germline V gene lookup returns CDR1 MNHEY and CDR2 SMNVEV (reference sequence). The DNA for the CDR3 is TGTGCCAGTAGGGGGACAGGGGACTATGGCTACACCTTC. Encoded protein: CASRGTGDYGYTF.

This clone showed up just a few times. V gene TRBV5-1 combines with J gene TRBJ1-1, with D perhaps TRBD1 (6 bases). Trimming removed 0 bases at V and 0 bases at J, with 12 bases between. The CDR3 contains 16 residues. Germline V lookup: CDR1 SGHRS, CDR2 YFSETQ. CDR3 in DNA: TGCGCCAGCAGCTTGGCCCAGGGACACATGAACACTGAAGCTTTCTTT. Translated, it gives CASSLAQGHMNTEAFF.

This chain's CDR3 is CASSQEDRQPDTQYF. The CDR3 DNA is TGTGCCAGCAGCCAAGAGGACAGACAGCCAGATACGCAGTATTTT. The chain is built from TRBV4-2 and TRBJ2-3, with D possibly matching TRBD1 (6 bases). CDR1 LGHNA and CDR2 YNFKEQ come from the germline V gene. The V gene lost 0 bases and the J gene lost 4 bases, with 11 bases spanning the gap. The CDR3 loop spans 15 amino acids.

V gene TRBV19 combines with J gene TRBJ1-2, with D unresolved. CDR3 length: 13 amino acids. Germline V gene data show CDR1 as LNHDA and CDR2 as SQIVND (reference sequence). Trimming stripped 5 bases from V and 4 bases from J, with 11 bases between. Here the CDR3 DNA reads TGTGCCAGTAGTCCCGGGCGGGTCTATGGCTACACCTTC. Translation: CASSPGRVYGYTF.

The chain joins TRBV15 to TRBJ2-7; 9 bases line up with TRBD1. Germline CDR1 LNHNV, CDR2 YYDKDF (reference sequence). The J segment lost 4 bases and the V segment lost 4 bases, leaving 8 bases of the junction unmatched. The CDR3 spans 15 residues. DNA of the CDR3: TGTGCCACCAGCATCACGCGGGACAGGGTTTACGAGCAGTACTTC. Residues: CATSITRDRVYEQYF.

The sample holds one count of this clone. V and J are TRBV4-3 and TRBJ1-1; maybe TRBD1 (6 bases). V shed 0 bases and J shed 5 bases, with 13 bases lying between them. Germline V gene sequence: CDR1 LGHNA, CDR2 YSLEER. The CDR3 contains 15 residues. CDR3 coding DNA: TGCGCCAGCAGCCAAGATGGGGGGGCGAGTACTGAAGCTTTCTTT. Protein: CASSQDGGASTEAFF.

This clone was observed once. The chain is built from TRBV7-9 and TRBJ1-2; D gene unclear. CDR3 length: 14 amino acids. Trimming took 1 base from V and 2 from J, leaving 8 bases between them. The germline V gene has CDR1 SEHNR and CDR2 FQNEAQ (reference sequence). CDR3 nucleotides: TGTGCCAGCAGCTTAGTTAAGGGCAACTATGGCTACACCTTC. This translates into CASSLVKGNYGYTF. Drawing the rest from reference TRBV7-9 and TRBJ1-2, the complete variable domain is DTGVSQNPRHKITKRGQNVTFRCDPISEHNRLYWYRQTLGQGPEFLTYFQNEAQLEKSRLLSDRFSAERPKGSFSTLEIQRTEQGDSAMYLCASSLVKGNYGYTFGSGTRLTVV.

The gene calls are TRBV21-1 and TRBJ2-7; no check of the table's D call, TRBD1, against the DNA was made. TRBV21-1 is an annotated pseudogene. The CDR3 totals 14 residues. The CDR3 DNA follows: TGTGCCAGCAGCACCCAGGGGGGTTCCTACGAGCAGTACTTC. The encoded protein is CASSTQGGSYEQYF.

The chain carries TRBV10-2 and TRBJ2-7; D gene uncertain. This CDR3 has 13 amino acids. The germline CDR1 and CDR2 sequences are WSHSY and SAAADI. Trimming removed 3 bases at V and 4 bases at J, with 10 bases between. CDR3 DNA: TGCGCCAGCAGTGAATCAAGGGCGTACGAGCAGTACTTC. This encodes CASSESRAYEQYF.

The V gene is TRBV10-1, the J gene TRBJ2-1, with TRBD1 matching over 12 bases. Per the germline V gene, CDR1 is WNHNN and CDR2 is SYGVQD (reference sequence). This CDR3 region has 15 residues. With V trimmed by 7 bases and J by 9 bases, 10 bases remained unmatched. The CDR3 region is CASTDPGQGAGEQFF. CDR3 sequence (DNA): TGCGCCAGCACGGATCCGGGACAGGGGGCTGGTGAGCAGTTCTTC.

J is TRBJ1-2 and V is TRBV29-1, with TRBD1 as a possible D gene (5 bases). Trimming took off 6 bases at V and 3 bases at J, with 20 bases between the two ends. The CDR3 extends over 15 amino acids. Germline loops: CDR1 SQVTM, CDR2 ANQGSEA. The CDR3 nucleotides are TGCAGCGTGGCAGGGCGCTTGGGTTTGGACTATGGCTACACCTTC. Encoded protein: CSVAGRLGLDYGYTF. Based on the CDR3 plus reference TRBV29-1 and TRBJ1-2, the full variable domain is SAVISQKPSRDICQRGTSLTIQCQVDSQVTMMFWYRQQPGQSLTLIATANQGSEATYESGFVIDKFPISRPNLTFSTLTVSNMSPEDSSIYLCSVAGRLGLDYGYTFGSGTRLTVV.

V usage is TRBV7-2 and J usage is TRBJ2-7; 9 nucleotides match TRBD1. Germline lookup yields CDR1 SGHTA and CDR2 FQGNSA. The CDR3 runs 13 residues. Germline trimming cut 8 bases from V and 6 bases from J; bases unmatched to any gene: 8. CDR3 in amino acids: CASQPTTGGEQYF. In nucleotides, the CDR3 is TGTGCCAGCCAACCTACGACAGGGGGCGAGCAGTACTTC.

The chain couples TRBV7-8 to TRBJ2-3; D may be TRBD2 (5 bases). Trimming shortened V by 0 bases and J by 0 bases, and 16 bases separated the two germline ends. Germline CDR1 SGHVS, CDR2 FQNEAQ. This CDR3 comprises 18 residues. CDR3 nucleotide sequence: TGTGCCAGCAGCTTAGCGGTAGCCGGGGTTACTAGCACAGATACGCAGTATTTT. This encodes CASSLAVAGVTSTDTQYF. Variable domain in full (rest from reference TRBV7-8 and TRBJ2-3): GAGVSQSPRYKVAKRGQDVALRCDPISGHVSLFWYQQALGQGPEFLTYFQNEAQLDKSGLPSDRFFAERPEGSVSTLKIQRTQQEDSAVYLCASSLAVAGVTSTDTQYFGPGTRLTVL.